This T cell receptor beta chain was captured by sequencing in a study of blood T cell repertoires in COVID-19. Study-level background: From the United States, Italy and Spain came samples of acute and convalescent COVID-19. From T cells, B-cell-depleted T cells, or PBMCs came the material, which was cDNA or gDNA.

In the original workflow: Cell counts per sample came from amplifying reference gene primers. Assay used: immunoSEQ multiplex PCR; TCRdb lists only in-frame clones, some missing. The V and J calls and the clone size are those of that table, but D and trimming were determined from the DNA. This table has under 200,000 clones, roughly 86% appearing once. This sequence originates from a man aged 45-65 years with active or convalescent COVID-19. Sequenced material: peripheral blood.

The CDR3 loop is CASSFPVSSYNEQFF. Here the CDR3 DNA reads TGCGCCAGCAGCTTTCCCGTCAGCTCCTACAATGAGCAGTTCTTC. The J gene is TRBJ2-1, the V gene TRBV5-1; no reliable D call. This CDR3 contains 15 residues. V lost 2 bases and J lost 0, with 9 bases in between. CDR1 and CDR2 (germline): SGHRS, YFSETQ.